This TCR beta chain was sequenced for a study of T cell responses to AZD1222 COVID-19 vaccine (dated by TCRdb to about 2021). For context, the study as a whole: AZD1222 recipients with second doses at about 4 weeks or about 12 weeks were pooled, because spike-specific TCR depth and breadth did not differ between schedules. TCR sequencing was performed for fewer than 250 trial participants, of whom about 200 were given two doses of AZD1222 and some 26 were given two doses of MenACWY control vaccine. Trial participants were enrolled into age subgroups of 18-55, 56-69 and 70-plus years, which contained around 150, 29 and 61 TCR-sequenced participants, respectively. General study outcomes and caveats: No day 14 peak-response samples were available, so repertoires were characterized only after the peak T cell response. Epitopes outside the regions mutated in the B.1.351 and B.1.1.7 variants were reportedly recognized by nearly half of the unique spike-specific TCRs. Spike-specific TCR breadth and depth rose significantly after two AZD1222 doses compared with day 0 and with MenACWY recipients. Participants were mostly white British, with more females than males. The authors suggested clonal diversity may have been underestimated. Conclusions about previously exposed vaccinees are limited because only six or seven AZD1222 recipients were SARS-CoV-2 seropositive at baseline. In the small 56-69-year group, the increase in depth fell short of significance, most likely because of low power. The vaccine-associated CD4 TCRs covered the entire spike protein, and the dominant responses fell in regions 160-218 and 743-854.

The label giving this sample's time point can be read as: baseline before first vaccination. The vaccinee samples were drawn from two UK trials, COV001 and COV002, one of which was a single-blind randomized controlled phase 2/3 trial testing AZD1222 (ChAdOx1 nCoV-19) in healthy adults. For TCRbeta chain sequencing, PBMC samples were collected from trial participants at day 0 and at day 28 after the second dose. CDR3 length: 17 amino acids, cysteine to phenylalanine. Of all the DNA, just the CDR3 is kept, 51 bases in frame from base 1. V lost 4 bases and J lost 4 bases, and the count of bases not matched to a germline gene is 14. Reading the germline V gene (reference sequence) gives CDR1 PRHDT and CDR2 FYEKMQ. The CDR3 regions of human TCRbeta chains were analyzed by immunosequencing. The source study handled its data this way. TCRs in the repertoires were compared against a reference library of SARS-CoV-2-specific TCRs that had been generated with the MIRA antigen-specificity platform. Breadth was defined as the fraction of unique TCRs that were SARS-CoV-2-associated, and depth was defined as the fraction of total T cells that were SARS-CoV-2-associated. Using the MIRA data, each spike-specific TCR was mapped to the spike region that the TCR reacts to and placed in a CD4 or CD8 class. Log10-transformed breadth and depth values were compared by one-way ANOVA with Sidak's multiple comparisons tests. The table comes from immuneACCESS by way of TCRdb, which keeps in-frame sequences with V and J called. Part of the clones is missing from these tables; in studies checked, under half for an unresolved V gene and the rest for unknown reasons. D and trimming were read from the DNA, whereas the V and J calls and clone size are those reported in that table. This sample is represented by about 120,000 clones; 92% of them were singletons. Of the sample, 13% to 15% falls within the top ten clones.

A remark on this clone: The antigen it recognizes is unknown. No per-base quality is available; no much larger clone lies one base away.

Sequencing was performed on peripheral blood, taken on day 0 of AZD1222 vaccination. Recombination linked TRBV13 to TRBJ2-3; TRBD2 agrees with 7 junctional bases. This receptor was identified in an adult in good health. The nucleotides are TGTGCCAGCAGCTCCGCCGGGAGGTCTCGTGGGGCAGATACGCAGTATTTT. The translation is CASSSAGRSRGADTQYF.